Sequencing of this T cell receptor (beta chain) was carried out in a study of blood T cell repertoires in COVID-19. Seattle-derived patients entered the study during active infection and were followed longitudinally. The CDR3 is made up of 18 amino acids. Germline CDR1 is LGHNA and CDR2 is YNFKEQ. Unmatched junction bases numbered 13, after V lost 3 bases and J lost 4 bases. In the original analysis: Estimation of nucleated cell counts was performed using reference gene primer amplification. Produced via immunoSEQ multiplex PCR; TCRdb's table is partial and in-frame only. From that table come the V and J calls and clone size; the DNA was used to work out D and trimming. The sample includes about 150,000 clones, 84% of them seen just once.

V is TRBV4-2 and J is TRBJ2-2; 8 bases are a match to TRBD2. What was sequenced was peripheral blood. This receptor was taken from a man aged 30 to 45 with COVID-19, enrolled during active disease. The CDR3 spells CASSHEGREGPFTGELFF. The CDR3, as DNA: TGTGCCAGCAGCCACGAGGGCCGGGAGGGCCCGTTCACCGGGGAGCTGTTTTTT.